This T cell receptor beta chain came from a study of cytotoxic CD8 clonotypes in ibrutinib-treated CLL. Background on the study: The response samples were taken once patients had been treated for a median of approximately twelve months, range 6 to 36. Mean yields were around 260,000 productive templates and tens of thousands of productive rearrangements per sample. Regarding the study as a whole: Public clonotypes were uncommon and contracted or stayed stable on treatment.

The intended depth for sequencing was 1 in 200,000 to 1 in 1 million T cells. Only in-frame clones appear in the TCRdb table, and some are missing; sequencing was by immunoSEQ multiplex PCR. Altogether roughly 300,000 clones are present, 60% to 80% being singletons, with the ten largest covering 5.6%. To note about this clone: The antigen is not known.

The V end was cut by 5 bases, the J end by 3 bases, with 13 bases between. This CDR3 has 14 amino acids. Germline lookup yields CDR1 ENHRY and CDR2 SYGVKD. Here the sequenced sample was PBMCs, taken at disease progression, from a patient treated with ibrutinib. V usage is TRBV10-3 and J usage is TRBJ1-1; D not resolved. The TCR originated in a human donor with chronic lymphocytic leukemia. In nucleotides, the CDR3 is TGTGCCATCAGTCCAAAGGGAGCCCACACTGAAGCTTTCTTT. This encodes CAISPKGAHTEAFF.